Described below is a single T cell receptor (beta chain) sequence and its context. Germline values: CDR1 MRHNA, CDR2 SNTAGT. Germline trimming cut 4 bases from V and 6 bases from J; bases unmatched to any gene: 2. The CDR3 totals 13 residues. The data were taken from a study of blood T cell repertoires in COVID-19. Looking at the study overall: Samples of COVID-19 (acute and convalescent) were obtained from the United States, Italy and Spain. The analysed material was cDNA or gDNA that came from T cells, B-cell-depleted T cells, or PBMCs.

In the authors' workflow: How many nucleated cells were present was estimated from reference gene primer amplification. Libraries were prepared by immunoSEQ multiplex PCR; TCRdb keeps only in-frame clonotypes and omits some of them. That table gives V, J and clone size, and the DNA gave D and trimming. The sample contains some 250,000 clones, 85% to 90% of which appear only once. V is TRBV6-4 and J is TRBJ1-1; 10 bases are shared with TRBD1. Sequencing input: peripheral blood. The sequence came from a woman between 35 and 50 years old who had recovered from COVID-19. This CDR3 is CASSATGGPEAFF. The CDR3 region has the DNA TGTGCCAGCAGTGCGACAGGGGGCCCTGAAGCTTTCTTT.